These 22 T cell receptor beta chains share one sample of origin, sequenced in a study of T cell clonality in common variable immunodeficiency. Study results and caveats: In common variable immunodeficiency, TCR beta chains reportedly carried fewer deletions and N-nucleotide insertions.

Generated by immunoSEQ multiplex PCR, the TCRdb table keeps only in-frame clones and is missing some. The sample contains roughly 23,000 clones, none occurring once; around 9% lies in the top ten. Antigen specificity for these receptors is unknown. The sample taken for sequencing was peripheral blood mononuclear cells. The receptor set was obtained from a human donor with common variable immunodeficiency.

The sample holds a few counts of this clone. The read ends 3 residues early relative to the CDR3; the germline J gene fills the gap. The same CDR3 arises from other DNA sequences in this sample as well. The chain employs TRBV7-6 and TRBJ2-2; D call uncertain. Germline CDR1 and CDR2: SGHVS and FNYEAQ. Trimming removed 5 bases at V and 5 bases at J, with 15 bases between. The CDR3 sequence is 15 residues long. The chain's CDR3 is CASSKPSLGTGELFF. The CDR3 bases that were read are TGTGCCAGCAGCAAACCTAGTCTGGGTACCGGGGAG.

This clone turned up a few times. The CDR3 goes on 3 residues after the read ends, and that part is filled in from the germline J gene. The chain uses TRBV19 and TRBJ1-5; 7 nucleotides match TRBD1. The CDR3 extends over 18 amino acids. Germline V gene sequence: CDR1 LNHDA, CDR2 SQIVND (reference sequence). After removal of 4 bases from V and 0 bases from J, the junction contained 12 bases not matched to a gene. CDR3 DNA, as far as it was read: TGTGCCAGTAGTAACCCGGGATTAGGGGGCGATAGCAATCAGCCC. The encoded protein is CASSNPGLGGDSNQP. The CDR3 reads in full as CASSNPGLGGDSNQPQHF.

Comments on this clone: The CDR3 end lies 3 residues beyond the end of the read and is filled in from the germline J gene. The chain joins TRBV6-1 to TRBJ2-1; D perhaps matches TRBD1 (5 bases). Germline V gene sequence: CDR1 MNHNS, CDR2 SASEGT. The CDR3 is 15 residues long. V was cut by 1 base and J by 8 bases, with 15 bases left in between. CDR3 loop: CASSEGPGRKYEQFF. CDR3 bases read: TGTGCCAGCAGTGAAGGCCCAGGGCGGAAGTATGAG.

The sample holds a few counts of this clone. Coverage ceases 3 residues before the CDR3 finishes, and the germline J gene fills in the end. This rearrangement joins TRBV19 to TRBJ1-1; TRBD1 aligns across 7 bases. The CDR3 spans 15 residues. J gave up 1 base and V 6 bases, and 8 bases lay outside the gene matches. The germline V gene has CDR1 LNHDA and CDR2 SQIVND (reference sequence). CDR3 bases read: TGTGCCAGTAGAATATCCGGGACAGCGAACACTGAA. Translating gives CASRISGTANTE. The full CDR3 reads CASRISGTANTEAFF.

At least ten counts were recorded for this clone. The sequence runs out 3 residues before the end of the CDR3; the remainder is reconstructed from the germline J gene. This chain uses TRBV2 with TRBJ2-1, with 8 positions matching TRBD1. Germline V gene data show CDR1 as SNHLY and CDR2 as FYNNEI. V shed 10 bases, J shed 6 bases, and the junction held 11 bases outside the gene matches. The CDR3 totals 14 residues. CDR3 bases read: TGTGCCACCAAGTACGGGACAGGTCTCAATGAG. Translating gives CATKYGTGLNE. The whole CDR3 protein reads CATKYGTGLNEQFF.

This clone was detected a few times. The CDR3 goes on 3 residues after the read ends, and that part is filled in from the germline J gene. The chain links TRBV30 to TRBJ1-2, with D maybe TRBD1 (6 bases). The germline V and J ends were trimmed by 3 bases and 4 bases, with 15 bases remaining between them. Germline assignment: CDR1 GTSNPN and CDR2 SVGIG (reference sequence). There are 14 residues in the CDR3. The CDR3 sequence: CAWRGDISSYGYTF. The sequenced CDR3 bases are TGTGCCTGGAGAGGGGACATCTCTAGCTATGGC.

This clone has just a few counts. The CDR3 end lies 3 residues beyond the end of the read and is filled in from the germline J gene. J is TRBJ1-2 and V is TRBV6-4; 8 bases fit TRBD1. Germline CDR1 is MRHNA and CDR2 is SNTAGT. This CDR3 spans 14 amino acids. The CDR3 DNA, read in part, is TGTGCCAGCAGTAACGAACTGACAGGGGAAGGC. The encoded protein is CASSNELTGEG. The whole CDR3 reads CASSNELTGEGYTF.

In regard to this clone: The read terminates 3 residues before the CDR3 end, so the remaining end is supplied by the germline J gene. The genes are TRBV30 and TRBJ2-3; TRBD2 agrees at 9 bases. The CDR3 runs to 14 residues. Germline V gene data show CDR1 as GTSNPN and CDR2 as SVGIG (reference sequence). Unmatched junction bases numbered 7, after V lost 1 base and J lost 8 bases. The CDR3 reads CAWSGVAGAPTQYF. The DNA read from the CDR3 is TGTGCCTGGAGTGGGGTAGCGGGGGCCCCTACG.

CDR3 DNA (partial): TGCGCCAGCAGCAGACAGATACGGACTAGCGTGTTCTACGAG. As protein: CASSRQIRTSVFYE. The full-length CDR3 reads as CASSRQIRTSVFYEQYF. J is TRBJ2-7 and V is TRBV23-1, with TRBD2 matching over 9 bases. The read ends 3 residues early relative to the CDR3; the germline J gene fills the gap. TRBV23-1 is an ORF for which the function is uncertain. V lost 6 bases and J lost 3; bases outside the gene matches: 15. CDR3 size: 17 residues.

On this clone: The CDR3 end is not reached by the read, which stops 3 residues before it; the germline J gene fills it in. The chain has TRBV20-1 and TRBJ2-1; 8 nucleotides match TRBD2. The CDR3 spans 14 residues. The germline gives CDR1 DFQATT, CDR2 SNEGSKA (reference sequence). V was clipped by 0 bases and J by 7 bases; unmatched bases: 5. CDR3 residues: CSARDQSGRNEQFF. The sequenced part of the CDR3 DNA is TGCAGTGCTAGAGATCAGAGCGGGAGAAATGAG.

For this clone: Sequencing ends 3 residues short of the CDR3 end; the germline J gene provides the rest. The chain employs TRBV7-9 and TRBJ1-1; possible D gene TRBD1, 6 bases. CDR1 is SEHNR, CDR2 FQNEAQ, per germline (reference sequence). V lost 0 bases and J 6 bases, leaving 14 bases between the germline ends. This CDR3 spans 15 amino acids. Partial CDR3 DNA: TGTGCCAGCAGCTTAGCACAGGGCAGTAGGGCTGAA. Translating it yields CASSLAQGSRAE. The whole CDR3 reads CASSLAQGSRAEAFF.

This clone came up a few times. The CDR3 goes on 3 residues after the read ends, and that part is filled in from the germline J gene. The chain employs TRBV5-1 and TRBJ2-3; D unresolved. The germline V and J ends were trimmed by 4 bases and 5 bases, with 8 bases remaining between them. The CDR3 is 12 amino acids. CDR1 is SGHRS and CDR2 is YFSETQ in the germline V gene. The CDR3 here is CASSAYLDTQYF. The sequenced part of the CDR3 DNA is TGCGCCAGCAGCGCCTACTTAGATACG. Filled out from reference TRBV5-1 and TRBJ2-3, the complete variable domain reads KAGVTQTPRYLIKTRGQQVTLSCSPISGHRSVSWYQQTPGQGLQFLFEYFSETQRNKGNFPGRFSGRQFSNSRSEMNVSTLELGDSALYLCASSAYLDTQYFGPGTRLTVL.

Notes on this clone: The read terminates 3 residues before the CDR3 end, so the remaining end is supplied by the germline J gene. This rearrangement joins TRBV7-2 to TRBJ2-7; D is unresolved. CDR3 length equals 15 residues. Germline assignment: CDR1 SGHTA and CDR2 FQGNSA. Trimming removed 3 bases at V and 0 bases at J, with 12 bases between. CDR3 protein: CASSFITTLSYEQYF. The CDR3 bases that were read are TGTGCCAGCAGCTTCATAACGACTCTCTCCTACGAG.

This clone was seen many times. The DNA ends 3 residues before the CDR3 does, and the rest of the CDR3 is filled in from the germline J gene. The rearrangement joins TRBV20-1 to TRBJ1-1; D might be TRBD1 (5 bases). The germline CDR1 and CDR2 sequences are DFQATT and SNEGSKA (reference sequence). Trimming took 8 bases from V and 2 from J, leaving 12 bases between them. The CDR3 is made up of 12 amino acids. The covered CDR3 bases are TGCAGTTTTAGGAGGGGAAACACTGAA. This codes for CSFRRGNTE. The whole CDR3 sequence reads CSFRRGNTEAFF.

A remark on this clone: The read is 3 residues too short to cover the CDR3 end, so that end is filled in from the germline J gene. This chain joins TRBV7-9 and TRBJ1-6, with TRBD1 matching over 7 bases. The CDR3 is 13 residues long. V dropped 11 bases and J dropped 5; count of bases not matched to a gene: 6. CDR1 is SEHNR and CDR2 is FQNEAQ in the germline V gene (reference sequence). This chain's CDR3 is CAGGTADNSPLHF. The CDR3 DNA, read in part, is TGTGCCGGCGGGACAGCTGATAATTCACCC.

This clone was observed many times. The DNA ends 3 residues before the CDR3 does, and the rest of the CDR3 is filled in from the germline J gene. The chain carries TRBV18 and TRBJ2-2; D unresolved. Trimming took 3 bases from V and 1 from J, leaving 3 bases between them. The CDR3 spans 13 residues. Per the germline V gene, CDR1 is KGHSH and CDR2 is LQKENI. This CDR3 reads CASSPRNTGELFF. CDR3 DNA, as far as it was read: TGTGCCAGCTCACCTAGGAACACCGGGGAG.

This clone was seen a handful of times. With the read ending 3 residues before the CDR3 end, the germline J gene is used to fill in that end. The chain is built from TRBV30 and TRBJ1-1; no clear D. This CDR3 region has 16 residues. CDR1 and CDR2 (germline): GTSNPN, SVGIG (reference sequence). Trimming took off 4 bases at V and 0 bases at J, with 18 bases between the two ends. The part of the CDR3 DNA that was read is TGTGCCTGGACGTCCCCCGGGGTCAGCATGAACACTGAA. Translating it yields CAWTSPGVSMNTE. The entire CDR3 sequence reads CAWTSPGVSMNTEAFF.

Many counts were recorded for this clone. The read gets to within 3 residues of the CDR3 end, and the germline J gene fills in the rest. V gene TRBV29-1 combines with J gene TRBJ2-4, with no clear D. Trimming removed 4 bases from V and 4 bases from J, with 8 bases in between. The CDR3 consists of 12 residues. The germline CDR1 and CDR2 sequences are SQVTM and ANQGSEA. The sequenced part of the CDR3 DNA is TGCAGCGTTGCAGCCGGGAAAAACATT. Protein: CSVAAGKNI. The full CDR3 protein reads CSVAAGKNIQYF.

This clone was found many times. From the germline J gene comes the end of the CDR3, since the read stops 3 residues before it. V usage is TRBV4-1 and J usage is TRBJ2-7; possible D gene TRBD1, 5 bases. The CDR3 is made up of 15 amino acids. Trimming took 3 bases from V and 2 from J, leaving 14 bases between them. CDR1 MGHRA and CDR2 YSYEKL come from the germline V gene. Here the CDR3 reads CASSHGADFPYEQYF. CDR3 DNA (partial): TGCGCCAGCAGCCATGGGGCTGATTTCCCCTACGAG.

This clone qualifies as medium-sized. Coverage ceases 3 residues before the CDR3 finishes, and the germline J gene fills in the end. This sequence joins TRBV5-1 and TRBJ2-7; D possibly corresponds to TRBD1 (5 bases). CDR3 length equals 13 residues. The V gene lost 4 bases and the J gene lost 3 bases, with 11 bases spanning the gap. Per the germline V gene, CDR1 is SGHRS and CDR2 is YFSETQ. CDR3: CASSRSDSYEQYF. The sequenced part of the CDR3 DNA is TGCGCCAGCAGCCGGTCAGACAGCTACGAG.

This clone occurred a few times. The read terminates 3 residues before the CDR3 end, so the remaining end is supplied by the germline J gene. The chain joins TRBV29-1 to TRBJ1-2, with D unclear. This CDR3 is built from 12 residues. Germline V gene data show CDR1 as SQVTM and CDR2 as ANQGSEA. The sequenced part of the CDR3 DNA is TGCAGCGTTGTACTAACCCAAGAGACC. Its translation: CSVVLTQET. The complete CDR3 reads CSVVLTQETYTF.

CDR3 loop: CASSVNRGLANEKLFF. CDR3 bases read: TGTGCCAGCAGTGTCAACAGGGGGCTGGCTAATGAAAAA. The chain recombines TRBV6-4 with TRBJ1-4; 9 positions agree with TRBD1. The CDR3 is cut off 3 residues early in the read; its end comes from the germline J gene. The CDR3 has 16 residues. J gave up 3 bases and V 4 bases, and 6 bases lay outside the gene matches. The germline CDR1 and CDR2 sequences are MRHNA and SNTAGT.